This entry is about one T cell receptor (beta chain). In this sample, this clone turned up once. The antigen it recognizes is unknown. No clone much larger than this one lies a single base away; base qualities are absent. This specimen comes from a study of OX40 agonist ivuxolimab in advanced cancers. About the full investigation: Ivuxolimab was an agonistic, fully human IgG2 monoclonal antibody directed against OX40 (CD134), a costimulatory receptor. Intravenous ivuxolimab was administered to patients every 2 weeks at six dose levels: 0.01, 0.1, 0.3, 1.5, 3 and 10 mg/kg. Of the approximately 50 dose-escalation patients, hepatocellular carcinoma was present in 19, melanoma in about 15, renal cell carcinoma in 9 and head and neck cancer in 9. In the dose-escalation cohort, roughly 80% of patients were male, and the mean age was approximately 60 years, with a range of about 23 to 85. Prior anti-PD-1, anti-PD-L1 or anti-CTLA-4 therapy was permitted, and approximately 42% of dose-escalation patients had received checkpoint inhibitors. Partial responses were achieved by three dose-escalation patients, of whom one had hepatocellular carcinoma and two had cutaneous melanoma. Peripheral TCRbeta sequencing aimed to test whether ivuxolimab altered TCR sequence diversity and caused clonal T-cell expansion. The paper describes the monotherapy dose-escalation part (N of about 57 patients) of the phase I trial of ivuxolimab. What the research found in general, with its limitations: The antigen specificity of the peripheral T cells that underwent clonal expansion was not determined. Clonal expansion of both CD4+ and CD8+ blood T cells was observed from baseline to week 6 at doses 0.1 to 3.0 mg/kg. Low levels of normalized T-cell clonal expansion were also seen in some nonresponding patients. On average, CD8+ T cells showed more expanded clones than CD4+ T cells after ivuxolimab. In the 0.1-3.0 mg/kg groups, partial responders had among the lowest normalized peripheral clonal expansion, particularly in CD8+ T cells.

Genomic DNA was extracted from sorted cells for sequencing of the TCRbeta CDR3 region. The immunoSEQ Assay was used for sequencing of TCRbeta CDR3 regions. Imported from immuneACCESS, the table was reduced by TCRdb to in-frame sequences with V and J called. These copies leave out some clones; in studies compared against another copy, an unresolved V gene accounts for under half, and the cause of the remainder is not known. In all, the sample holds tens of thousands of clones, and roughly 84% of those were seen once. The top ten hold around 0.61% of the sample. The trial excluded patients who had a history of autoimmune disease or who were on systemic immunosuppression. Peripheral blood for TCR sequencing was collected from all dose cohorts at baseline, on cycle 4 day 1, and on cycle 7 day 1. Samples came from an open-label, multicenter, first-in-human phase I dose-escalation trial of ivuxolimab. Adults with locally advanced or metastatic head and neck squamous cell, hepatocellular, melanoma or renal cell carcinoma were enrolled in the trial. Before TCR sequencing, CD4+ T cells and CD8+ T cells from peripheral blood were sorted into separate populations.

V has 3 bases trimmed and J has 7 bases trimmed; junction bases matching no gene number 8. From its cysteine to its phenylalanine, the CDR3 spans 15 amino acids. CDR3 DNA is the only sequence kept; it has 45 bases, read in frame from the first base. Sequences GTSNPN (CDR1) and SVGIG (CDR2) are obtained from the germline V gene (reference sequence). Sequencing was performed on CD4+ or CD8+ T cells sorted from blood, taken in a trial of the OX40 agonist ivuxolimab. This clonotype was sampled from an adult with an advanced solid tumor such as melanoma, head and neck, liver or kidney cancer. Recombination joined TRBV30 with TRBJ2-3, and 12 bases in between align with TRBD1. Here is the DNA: TGTGCCTGGAGAGCCCGGGACAGGGGGCAAAATACGCAGTATTTT. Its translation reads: CAWRARDRGQNTQYF.